This is a list of T cell receptor beta chains from one sample in a study of T cell responses to AZD1222 COVID-19 vaccine. Some clones are missing from TCRdb's copy, which holds only in-frame ones; the method was immunoSEQ multiplex PCR. The repertoire has around 140,000 clones, around 92% of them found once; the top ten carry about 1.9%. Material: peripheral blood, obtained 28 days after the second AZD1222 dose. These receptors originate from an adult who received the AZD1222 COVID-19 vaccine. The CDR3 runs from the conserved cysteine through the conserved F or W. Fields, in order: V gene, clone size, CDR3 protein. Only part of the rows carry a size: once, few, many, or a class if the clone is expanded.

v_call: TRBV13; clone_size: once; cdr3_aa: CASSLVPLTGYLSYNEQFF
v_call: TRBV7-2; clone_size: NA; cdr3_aa: CASSLQAVTGGNTIYF
v_call: TRBV4-2; clone_size: NA; cdr3_aa: CASSQDRGGIDTQYF
v_call: TRBV10-3; clone_size: once; cdr3_aa: CAISGTGELYEQYF
v_call: TRBV24-1; clone_size: NA; cdr3_aa: CATSYQETQYF
v_call: TRBV2; clone_size: NA; cdr3_aa: CASSPSGTDNGYTF
v_call: TRBV10-3; clone_size: NA; cdr3_aa: CAISPEGGGTEAFF
v_call: TRBV7-6; clone_size: NA; cdr3_aa: CASSLGGVPNTEAFF
v_call: TRBV4-3; clone_size: NA; cdr3_aa: CASSQSQGTTDTQYF
v_call: TRBV19; clone_size: NA; cdr3_aa: CASSPPGVPNSPLHF
v_call: TRBV19; clone_size: NA; cdr3_aa: CASSRLGGLRYQETQYF
v_call: TRBV11-2; clone_size: NA; cdr3_aa: CASSLRGWGTGDSGELFF
v_call: TRBV30; clone_size: NA; cdr3_aa: CAWSVGAGGNQPQHF
v_call: TRBV10-3; clone_size: NA; cdr3_aa: CAISESGQGYEQYF
v_call: TRBV9; clone_size: NA; cdr3_aa: CASSVDRGAEKLFF
v_call: TRBV2; clone_size: NA; cdr3_aa: CASSPTNEKLFF
v_call: TRBV7-3; clone_size: NA; cdr3_aa: CASSHIGRREISDTQYF
v_call: TRBV18; clone_size: once; cdr3_aa: CASSPGHEETQYF
v_call: TRBV24-1; clone_size: NA; cdr3_aa: CATSVQIGGIHEQFF
v_call: TRBV3-1/TRBV3-2; clone_size: NA; cdr3_aa: CASSPSGPRTDTQYF
v_call: TRBV9; clone_size: NA; cdr3_aa: CASSVAADYNSPLHF
v_call: TRBV15; clone_size: NA; cdr3_aa: CATSREATGGNTIYF
v_call: TRBV7-2; clone_size: NA; cdr3_aa: CASSFWSPLNTEAFF
v_call: TRBV6-2/TRBV6-3; clone_size: NA; cdr3_aa: CASSFKLNTEAFF